One and the same sample provided the 12 T cell receptor beta chains below, sequenced in a study of shared clonotypes between healthy human individuals. CD45RO-negative, CCR7-positively selected cells formed the naive CD8 fraction, excluding terminally differentiated effector memory CD45RA+ cells. Profiling relied on immunoSEQ multiplex PCR, and the TCRdb table lists in-frame clones only, not all of them. The sample holds about 2 million clones, about 95% seen once. Sequencing was done on a sample of naive CD8+ T cells sorted from blood. These receptors were obtained from a young man in good health.

V and J are TRBV28 and TRBJ1-4, with D possibly TRBD1 on 6 matching bases. V was cut by 6 bases and J by 3 bases, with 20 bases left in between. The CDR3 is 17 residues long. Per the germline V gene, CDR1 is MDHEN and CDR2 is SYDVKM. The CDR3 sequence is CASRDLAGVGSNEKLFF. CDR3 sequence (DNA): TGTGCCAGCAGGGACTTGGCAGGGGTTGGTTCTAATGAAAAACTGTTTTTT.

As to this clone: Other nucleotide sequences in the sample specify the same CDR3. The chain links TRBV28 to TRBJ1-1; D ambiguous. This CDR3 comprises 13 residues. Between the trimmed V and J ends, which lost 3 bases and 3 bases, there was a span of 8 bases. Germline lookup yields CDR1 MDHEN and CDR2 SYDVKM. The CDR3 coding sequence is TGTGCCAGCAGTTTCTGGGGAGACACTGAAGCTTTCTTT. Amino acids: CASSFWGDTEAFF.

V gene TRBV19 combines with J gene TRBJ1-1; no reliable D call. Trimming took 5 bases from V and 3 from J, leaving 10 bases between them. Germline V CDR1 and CDR2: LNHDA, SQIVND (reference sequence). The CDR3 runs 13 residues. This CDR3 is CASSPGRYTEAFF. The CDR3 DNA is TGTGCCAGTAGTCCCGGGCGCTACACTGAAGCTTTCTTT.

The rearrangement joins TRBV6-5 to TRBJ2-5; a possible D gene is TRBD2 (6 bases). Near its end, the DNA agrees better with TRBJ2-7, so the J call may be wrong. The CDR3 totals 14 residues. Germline values: CDR1 MNHEY, CDR2 SVGAGI. This chain's CDR3 is CASSFSGESYEQYF. The DNA of the CDR3 is TGTGCCAGCAGCTTCTCGGGGGAATCCTACGAGCAGTACTTC.

The count of this clone is one. This rearrangement joins TRBV9 to TRBJ1-1; the D is unclear. The germline CDR1 and CDR2 sequences are SGDLS and YYNGEE. V gave up 4 bases and J gave up 1 base, with 8 bases separating them. This CDR3 comprises 13 residues. CDR3 nucleotide sequence: TGTGCCAGCAGCTTAAGTTGGAACACTGAAGCTTTCTTT. As protein: CASSLSWNTEAFF. Variable domain in full (rest from reference TRBV9 and TRBJ1-1): DSGVTQTPKHLITATGQRVTLRCSPRSGDLSVYWYQQSLDQGLQFLIQYYNGEERAKGNILERFSAQQFPDLHSELNLSSLELGDSALYFCASSLSWNTEAFFGQGTRLTVV.

As regards this clone: This sample also contains other DNA sequences that code for the same CDR3. The chain carries TRBV14 and TRBJ2-7, with 10 bases aligning to TRBD2. Germline CDR1 SGHDN, CDR2 FVKESK. This CDR3 has 13 residues. The junction had 0 bases not matched to a gene; V was cut back by 4 bases and J by 3 bases. The CDR3, as DNA: TGTGCCAGCAGCCCTAGCGGGAGCTACGAGCAGTACTTC. This codes for CASSPSGSYEQYF.

The chain combines TRBV7-9 with TRBJ2-7, with a weak D call TRBD1 (6 bases). Per the germline V gene, CDR1 is SEHNR and CDR2 is FQNEAQ (reference sequence). V gave up 4 bases and J gave up 3 bases, with 13 bases separating them. This CDR3 is 14 amino acids long. CDR3 in DNA: TGTGCCAGCAGCTCGGCAGGGGCTTTCTACGAGCAGTACTTC. As protein: CASSSAGAFYEQYF.

CDR3 sequence: CATSRGGTGGTGELFF. CDR3 nucleotides: TGTGCCACCAGCAGAGGCGGGACAGGGGGCACCGGGGAGCTGTTTTTT. The rearrangement joins TRBV15 to TRBJ2-2; TRBD1 aligns across 11 bases. This CDR3 region has 16 residues. Losses at the gene ends were 1 base for V and 4 bases for J; bases not matched to a gene: 2. The germline V gene encodes CDR1 LNHNV and CDR2 YYDKDF (reference sequence).

The V gene is TRBV7-6, the J gene TRBJ1-4; D is undetermined. The CDR3 contains 16 residues. V was shortened by 2 bases and J by 0 bases, with 10 bases between the two germline ends. Per the germline V gene, CDR1 is SGHVS and CDR2 is FNYEAQ. CDR3 nucleotide sequence: TGTGCCAGCAGCTTATTAATCAGTGCAACTAATGAAAAACTGTTTTTT. Encoded protein: CASSLLISATNEKLFF.

V usage is TRBV2 and J usage is TRBJ2-5, with D unclear. This CDR3 has 13 residues. CDR1 SNHLY and CDR2 FYNNEI come from the germline V gene. V lost 6 bases and J lost 0, with 8 bases in between. CDR3 sequence: CASRALYQETQYF. In DNA, the CDR3 is TGTGCCAGCAGGGCATTGTACCAAGAGACCCAGTACTTC.

The V and J genes are TRBV5-6 and TRBJ1-6; weak D call: TRBD1 (5 bases). This CDR3 contains 12 residues. Germline CDR1 is SGHDT and CDR2 is YYEEEE. Trimming cost V 4 bases and J 15 bases, with 14 bases left between them. The CDR3 loop is CASSPGDGLLHF. For the CDR3, the DNA is TGTGCCAGCAGCCCCGGGGACGGTCTCCTCCACTTT.

J is TRBJ2-1 and V is TRBV19; 7 bases map to TRBD2. CDR1 is LNHDA, CDR2 SQIVND, per germline (reference sequence). V shed 3 bases and J 12 bases; nucleotides not matched to a gene: 2. The CDR3 totals 11 residues. This CDR3 is CASSIGGGQFF. In DNA form, the CDR3 reads TGTGCCAGTAGTATTGGCGGGGGGCAGTTCTTC.